The source of this T cell receptor beta chain is a study of blood T cell repertoires in COVID-19. Study overall: Sites across the United States, Italy and Spain contributed samples from acute and convalescent COVID-19. The cDNA or gDNA used as material had been derived from T cells, B-cell-depleted T cells, or PBMCs.

The CDR3 sequence is 16 residues long. V lost 1 base and J lost 6, with 17 bases in between. Germline V CDR1 and CDR2: MNHEY, SVGAGI. Original methodology: Counts of nucleated cells, estimated from reference gene primer amplification, were obtained. Generated by immunoSEQ multiplex PCR, the TCRdb table keeps only in-frame clones and is missing some. Clone size and V and J calls were adopted from that table, with D and trimming inferred from the DNA. Of over 200,000 clones detected, roughly 82% appear once; the ten largest clones hold approximately 12%. Sequencing was carried out using peripheral blood. The sequence derives from a woman aged 35 to 49 with acute or convalescent COVID-19. This chain connects TRBV6-5 to TRBJ2-3, with TRBD1 as a possible D gene (7 bases). The CDR3 spells CASSYFSVRGTDTQYF. Written as DNA, the CDR3 is TGTGCCAGCAGTTACTTTTCGGTCAGGGGGACTGATACGCAGTATTTT.